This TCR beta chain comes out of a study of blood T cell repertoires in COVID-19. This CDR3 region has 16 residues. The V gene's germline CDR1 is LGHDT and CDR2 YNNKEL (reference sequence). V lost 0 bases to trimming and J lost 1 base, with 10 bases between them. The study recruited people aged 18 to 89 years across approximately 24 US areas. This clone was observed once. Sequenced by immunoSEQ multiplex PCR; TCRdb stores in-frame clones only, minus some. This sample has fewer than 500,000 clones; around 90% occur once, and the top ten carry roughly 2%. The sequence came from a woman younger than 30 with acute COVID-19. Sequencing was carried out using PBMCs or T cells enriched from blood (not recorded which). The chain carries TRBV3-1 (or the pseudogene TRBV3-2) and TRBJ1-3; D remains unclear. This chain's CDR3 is CASSQDGEGSGNTIYF. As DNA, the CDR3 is TGTGCCAGCAGCCAAGATGGCGAGGGATCTGGAAACACCATATATTTT.